This T cell receptor (beta chain) is drawn from a study of T cell repertoires in cytomegalovirus infection. General study results and limits: Across the ex vivo response, the dominant clonotypes were HLA-C-restricted CMV-specific TCR beta clonotypes.

This clonotype was seen repeatedly, ten times or more. Antigen: not known. TCRdb analysed the reads with MiXCR anew, one entry per CDR3 protein. The table lists approximately 110,000 distinct CDR3 sequences, 29% of them singletons. CDR1 is SGHTA and CDR2 is FQGNSA in the germline V gene. V shed 1 base, J shed 5 bases, and the junction held 7 bases outside the gene matches. The CDR3 is made up of 16 amino acids. The sequences come from CD8+ T cells from cultured PBMCs, collected from culture after CMV antigen stimulation. The TCR originated in a human donor in good health (CMV status not recorded). Some clones in this sample may be carry-over from other donors' samples. V usage is TRBV7-2 and J usage is TRBJ2-5; 10 nucleotides line up with TRBD1. The CDR3 region has the DNA TGTGCCAGCAGCTTAGACCCGACAGGGGGCTTGGAGACCCAGTACTTC. Its translation: CASSLDPTGGLETQYF.